These 5 T cell receptor beta chains came from one sample sequenced in a study of human T cells and chemical hapten exposure. RNA extraction used unfractionated whole blood as the source of total RNA. Individual cDNA molecules each carried unique molecular identifiers attached by the library. MiXCR, applied by TCRdb to the reads, yields one record per CDR3 protein. The sample comprises more than 100,000 distinct CDR3 sequences, less than 10% of which are singletons, and 1.2% to 1.5% rests with the top ten. Sequenced input: whole blood. These receptor sequences come from a human donor in good health. Some clones in this sample may be carry-over from other donors' samples.

J is TRBJ2-1 and V is TRBV20-1; 9 positions agree with TRBD2. The CDR3 extends over 14 amino acids. Germline loops: CDR1 DFQATT, CDR2 SNEGSKA (reference sequence). Trimming took 0 bases from V and 4 from J; bases not matched to a gene: 1. The CDR3, as DNA: TGCAGTGCTAGAGAGCGGGGGGGTTACAATGAGCAGTTCTTC. This codes for CSARERGGYNEQFF.

This clonotype was observed at least ten times. J is TRBJ1-6 and V is TRBV11-1, with 7 bases aligning to TRBD1. CDR3 length equals 16 residues. The trim removed 2 bases at V and 9 bases at J, leaving 10 bases unmatched. CDR1 and CDR2 from the germline V gene are SGHAT and FQDESV (reference sequence). The CDR3 sequence: CASSLSDGTEGSPLHF. The CDR3 DNA sequence: TGTGCCAGCAGCTTATCCGACGGGACAGAGGGTTCACCCCTCCACTTT.

This sequence joins TRBV3-1 and TRBJ1-4; D gene uncertain. The V end lost 0 bases, the J end lost 5 bases, and 1 base lay between the germline ends. The V gene's germline CDR1 is LGHDT and CDR2 YNNKEL (reference sequence). CDR3 size: 12 residues. CDR3 in amino acids: CASSQENEKLFF. CDR3 nucleotide sequence: TGTGCCAGCAGCCAAGAAAATGAAAAACTGTTTTTT.

This clonotype was detected many times. This sequence joins TRBV7-8 and TRBJ2-3, with 10 positions matching TRBD1. Germline V CDR1 and CDR2: SGHVS, FQNEAQ. The CDR3 runs 15 residues. After removal of 5 bases from V and 1 base from J, the junction contained 3 bases not matched to a gene. For the CDR3, the DNA is TGTGCCAGCAGCGGTGGGACAGGGGGCACAGATACGCAGTATTTT. This sequence encodes CASSGGTGGTDTQYF.

This clonotype was detected many times. The chain uses TRBV9 and TRBJ1-2; D not resolved. Germline-derived CDR1 and CDR2 are SGDLS and YYNGEE. The CDR3 runs to 13 residues. Trimming pared 4 bases from V and 1 base from J, leaving 8 bases between. In DNA, the CDR3 is TGTGCCAGCAGCCAAAGGAGTAACTATGGCTACACCTTC. Protein product: CASSQRSNYGYTF.